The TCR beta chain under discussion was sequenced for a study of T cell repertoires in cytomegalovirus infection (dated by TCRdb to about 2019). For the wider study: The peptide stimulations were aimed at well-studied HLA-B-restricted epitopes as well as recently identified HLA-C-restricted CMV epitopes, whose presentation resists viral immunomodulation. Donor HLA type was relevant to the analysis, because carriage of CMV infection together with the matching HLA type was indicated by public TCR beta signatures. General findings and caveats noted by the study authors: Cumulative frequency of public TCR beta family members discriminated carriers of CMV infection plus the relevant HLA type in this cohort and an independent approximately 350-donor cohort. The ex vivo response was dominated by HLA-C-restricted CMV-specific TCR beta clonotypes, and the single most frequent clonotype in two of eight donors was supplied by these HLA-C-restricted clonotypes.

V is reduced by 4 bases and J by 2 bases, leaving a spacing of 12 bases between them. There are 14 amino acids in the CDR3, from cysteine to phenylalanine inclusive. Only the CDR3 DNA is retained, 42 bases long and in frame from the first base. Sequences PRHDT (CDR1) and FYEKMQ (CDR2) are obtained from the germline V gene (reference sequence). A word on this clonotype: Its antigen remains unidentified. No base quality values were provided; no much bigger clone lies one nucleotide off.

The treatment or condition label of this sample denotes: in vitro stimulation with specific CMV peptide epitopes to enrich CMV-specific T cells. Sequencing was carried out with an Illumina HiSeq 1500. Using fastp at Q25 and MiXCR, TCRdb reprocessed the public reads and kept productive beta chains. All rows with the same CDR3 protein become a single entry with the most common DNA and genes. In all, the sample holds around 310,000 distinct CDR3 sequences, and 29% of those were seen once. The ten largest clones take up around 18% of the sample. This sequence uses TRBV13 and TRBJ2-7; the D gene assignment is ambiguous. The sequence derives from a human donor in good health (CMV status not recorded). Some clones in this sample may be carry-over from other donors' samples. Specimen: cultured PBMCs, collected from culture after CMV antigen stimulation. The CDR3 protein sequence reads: CASSSGPKPYEQYF. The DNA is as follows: TGTGCCAGCAGCTCAGGACCTAAACCCTACGAGCAGTACTTC. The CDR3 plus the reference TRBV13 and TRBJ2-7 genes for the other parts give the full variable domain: AAGVIQSPRHLIKEKRETATLKCYPIPRHDTVYWYQQGPGQDPQFLISFYEKMQSDKGSIPDRFSAQQFSDYHSELNMSSLELGDSALYFCASSSGPKPYEQYFGPGTRLTVT.